This T cell receptor beta chain stems from a study of naive and memory T cell subsets. Overall study findings and caveats: Over 95% of naive TCR sequences appeared only once after error correction, unlike memory subsets.

After CD4 positive bead selection, the CD4-negative fraction gave CD8 T cells. To note about this clonotype: Its antigen is as yet unknown.

Germline V lookup: CDR1 KGHSH, CDR2 LQKENI. This CDR3 is built from 13 residues. V was cut by 0 bases and J by 5 bases, with 8 bases left in between. The beta constant-region primer was an equimolar mix of two oligonucleotides covering TRBC1 and TRBC2. Nested alpha and beta constant-region primers with the SP2 primer drove four PCR rounds on ligated cDNA. A 12-nucleotide UMI and the SP2 primer were added to the cDNA 3' end by oligonucleotide ligation. One entry per CDR3 protein results from TCRdb running MiXCR on the UMI-ligation and nested PCR reads. The sample comprises approximately 80,000 distinct CDR3 sequences, around 9% of which are singletons, and approximately 1.1% rests with the top ten.

The V and J genes are TRBV18 and TRBJ2-7; the D is unclear. The source is a human donor in good health. Sequenced sample: naive CD8+ T cells from blood. This chain's CDR3 is CASSPPGRDEQYF. DNA for the CDR3: TGTGCCAGCTCACCACCCGGTAGAGACGAGCAGTACTTC.